This entry lists 31 T cell receptor beta chains sequenced from one sample in a study of blood T cell repertoires in COVID-19. The method was immunoSEQ multiplex PCR; TCRdb's version includes in-frame clones alone and lacks a portion of them. The sample has hundreds of thousands of clones, about 80% seen once. What was sequenced was peripheral blood. These receptor sequences come from a woman older than 75 with acute or convalescent COVID-19.

The V gene is TRBV28, the J gene TRBJ1-5; 10 bases fit TRBD1. Trimming cost V 2 bases and J 3 bases; bases outside gene matches: 4. The CDR3 is 16 amino acids. Germline assignment: CDR1 MDHEN and CDR2 SYDVKM. CDR3 DNA sequence: TGTGCCAGCAGTTTACCCGGACAGGGGGTCAATCAGCCCCAGCATTTT. Translating gives CASSLPGQGVNQPQHF.

The chain couples TRBV3-1 (or the pseudogene TRBV3-2) to TRBJ1-4; D perhaps matches TRBD1 (5 bases). Germline loops: CDR1 LGHDT, CDR2 YNNKEL (reference sequence). Trimming left V 5 bases short and J 4 bases short, with 17 bases between. The CDR3 runs to 16 residues. For the CDR3, the DNA is TGTGCCAGCAGCGTCAGGACGACAGAAGATAATGAAAAACTGTTTTTT. This translates into CASSVRTTEDNEKLFF.

This clone was detected only once. The chain links TRBV24-1 to TRBJ2-2; 10 positions agree with TRBD1. With V trimmed by 4 bases and J by 6 bases, 4 bases remained unmatched. Germline-derived CDR1 and CDR2 are KGHDR and SFDVKD. This CDR3 spans 15 amino acids. The CDR3 loop reads CATSDSDRGPGELFF. Written as DNA, the CDR3 is TGTGCCACCAGTGACAGCGACAGGGGGCCCGGGGAGCTGTTTTTT.

The chain employs TRBV6-2 or TRBV6-3 and TRBJ2-3, with 11 bases matching TRBD2. Germline CDR1 is MNHEY and CDR2 is SVGEGT. The V gene end was trimmed by 2 bases and the J gene end by 2 bases; junction bases not matched to a gene: 6. CDR3 length equals 17 residues. CDR3 loop: CASSYLAGGHATDTQYF. CDR3 DNA sequence: TGTGCCAGCAGTTACCTAGCGGGGGGACACGCCACAGATACGCAGTATTTT.

This clone came up a few times. This chain joins TRBV9 and TRBJ1-2, with a weak D call TRBD1 (5 bases). CDR1 SGDLS and CDR2 YYNGEE come from the germline V gene. The V end lost 4 bases, the J end lost 0 bases, and 19 bases lay between the germline ends. The CDR3 has 17 residues. The CDR3 DNA reads TGTGCCAGCAGCCCTTGGGGGTCGGAGGGGACTAACTATGGCTACACCTTC. Amino acids: CASSPWGSEGTNYGYTF.

The chain links TRBV30 to TRBJ2-3; tentative D call: TRBD2 (5 bases). The CDR3 has 15 amino acids. Trimming removed 0 bases from V and 1 base from J, with 11 bases in between. The V gene's germline CDR1 is GTSNPN and CDR2 SVGIG (reference sequence). The CDR3 protein is CAWSVRGLRTDTQYF. The CDR3 coding sequence is TGTGCCTGGAGTGTACGAGGGCTCCGCACAGATACGCAGTATTTT.

The chain joins TRBV5-1 to TRBJ2-2; 9 bases agree with TRBD2. Germline V gives CDR1 SGHRS, CDR2 YFSETQ. The CDR3 extends over 16 amino acids. Losses at the gene ends were 6 bases for V and 4 bases for J; bases not matched to a gene: 10. In nucleotides, the CDR3 is TGCGCCAGCAACTACATAGCGGGAGAGGGCACCGGGGAGCTGTTTTTT. Encoded protein: CASNYIAGEGTGELFF.

The chain combines TRBV18 with TRBJ1-4, with 9 bases that match TRBD1. The CDR3 length is 12 residues. The V gene's germline CDR1 is KGHSH and CDR2 LQKENI. V lost 4 bases and J lost 14; bases outside the gene matches: 5. The CDR3 DNA sequence: TGTGCCAGCTCACGGGACAGGGATCGGCTGTTTTTT. Its translation is CASSRDRDRLFF.

The CDR3 here is CASSRPDRSGQPQHF. The CDR3, as DNA: TGTGCCAGCAGTCGCCCGGACAGGAGTGGCCAGCCCCAGCATTTT. The rearrangement joins TRBV6-2 or TRBV6-3 to TRBJ1-5; 7 bases are shared with TRBD1. This CDR3 is built from 15 residues. From germline, CDR1 is MNHEY and CDR2 SVGEGT. Trimming took 5 bases from V and 7 from J; bases not matched to a gene: 11.

This chain uses TRBV29-1 with TRBJ1-1; 7 bases line up with TRBD1. This CDR3 is 13 amino acids long. The germline V gene has CDR1 SQVTM and CDR2 ANQGSEA. Unmatched junction bases numbered 3, after V lost 4 bases and J lost 1 base. As DNA, the CDR3 is TGCAGCGTTGCTCGACAGGGGAACACTGAAGCTTTCTTT. Translating gives CSVARQGNTEAFF. Filled out from reference TRBV29-1 and TRBJ1-1, the complete variable domain reads SAVISQKPSRDICQRGTSLTIQCQVDSQVTMMFWYRQQPGQSLTLIATANQGSEATYESGFVIDKFPISRPNLTFSTLTVSNMSPEDSSIYLCSVARQGNTEAFFGQGTRLTVV.

The genes are TRBV6-1 and TRBJ1-5; D unclear. The CDR3 extends over 13 amino acids. Germline CDR1 and CDR2: MNHNS and SASEGT. Trimming shortened V by 2 bases and J by 7 bases, and 9 bases separated the two germline ends. The CDR3 nucleotides are TGTGCCAGCAGTGAAATGGAGAGGCAGCCCCAGCATTTT. This gives the protein CASSEMERQPQHF.

This clone came up once. The chain uses TRBV19 and TRBJ2-2; weak D call: TRBD2 (7 bases). The CDR3 runs 15 residues. CDR1 is LNHDA, CDR2 SQIVND, per germline (reference sequence). V shed 10 bases and J shed 6 bases, with 21 bases lying between them. CDR3 coding DNA: TGTGCCACCCCGAAGGGGGGGGGTGGCGCCGGGGAGCTGTTTTTT. Amino acids: CATPKGGGGAGELFF.

This clone was seen a single time. The chain couples TRBV28 to TRBJ2-3; 8 bases fit TRBD2. This CDR3 contains 14 residues. V was pared by 3 bases and J by 3 bases, with 2 bases of the junction left unmatched. Germline CDR1 MDHEN, CDR2 SYDVKM. CDR3: CASSFGTSTDTQYF. The CDR3 DNA reads as TGTGCCAGCAGTTTTGGGACTAGTACAGATACGCAGTATTTT.

The chain is built from TRBV7-3 and TRBJ2-1; 11 bases agree with TRBD2. The junction had 4 bases not matched to a gene; V was cut back by 6 bases and J by 6 bases. Germline V gene sequence: CDR1 SGHTA, CDR2 FQGTGA. The CDR3 length is 14 residues. Here the CDR3 reads CASSLSGGVNEQFF. The CDR3 DNA sequence: TGTGCCAGCAGTCTTAGCGGGGGGGTCAATGAGCAGTTCTTC.

This clone was found a few times. The chain joins TRBV7-9 to TRBJ1-1; D remains ambiguous. The CDR3 loop spans 13 amino acids. V was clipped by 5 bases and J by 3 bases, with 10 bases between them. Germline V CDR1 and CDR2: SEHNR, FQNEAQ (reference sequence). This CDR3 reads CASSTDGYTEAFF. In DNA form, the CDR3 reads TGTGCCAGCAGCACCGACGGGTACACTGAAGCTTTCTTT.

This clone was picked up one time. At one of its ends the junction is not consistent with the germline gene, which may arise from a read error. The V call is TRBV7-7, the J call TRBJ2-1; the match to TRBD2 covers 10 bases. CDR3 size: 15 residues. Per the germline V gene, CDR1 is SSHAT and CDR2 is FNYEAQ (reference sequence). CDR3 DNA sequence: TGTGCTAGCAGCTCTAGCGGGAGTGTTGACAATGAGCAGTTCTTC. Translated, it gives CASSSSGSVDNEQFF.

The chain uses TRBV3-1 (or the pseudogene TRBV3-2) and TRBJ1-2; TRBD1 aligns across 8 bases. CDR1 is LGHDT and CDR2 is YNNKEL in the germline V gene (reference sequence). Germline trimming cut 3 bases from V and 4 bases from J; bases unmatched to any gene: 4. This CDR3 spans 14 amino acids. In DNA, the CDR3 is TGTGCCAGCAGCCAGGATACAGGGGGCTATGGCTACACCTTC. This gives the protein CASSQDTGGYGYTF.

The rearrangement uses TRBV6-1 and TRBJ1-5; a weak D match, TRBD1 (5 bases). Germline-derived CDR1 and CDR2 are MNHNS and SASEGT. V shed 4 bases and J shed 5 bases, with 21 bases lying between them. This CDR3 has 17 residues. CDR3 sequence reads: CASSVTGTKATHQPQHF. CDR3 DNA sequence: TGTGCCAGCAGTGTTACAGGTACTAAGGCAACCCATCAGCCCCAGCATTTT.

The chain combines TRBV5-5 with TRBJ1-5; 7 bases match TRBD1. V gave up 0 bases and J gave up 6 bases; unmatched junction bases: 6. CDR3 length: 15 residues. Germline CDR1 SGHKS, CDR2 YYEKEE (reference sequence). The CDR3 DNA reads TGTGCCAGCAGCTTGGCCAGACAGGGTGGTCAGCCCCAGCATTTT. It codes for CASSLARQGGQPQHF.

This chain uses TRBV7-6 with TRBJ1-1; 7 positions match TRBD1. Germline V gene lookup returns CDR1 SGHVS and CDR2 FNYEAQ. V lost 4 bases and J lost 4; bases outside the gene matches: 6. The length of the CDR3 is 14 residues. This chain's CDR3 is CASSSTGTVTEAFF. CDR3 DNA: TGTGCCAGCAGCTCGACCGGGACAGTCACTGAAGCTTTCTTT. Supplemented by reference TRBV7-6 and TRBJ1-1, the full variable domain reads GAGVSQSPRYKVTKRGQDVALRCDPISGHVSLYWYRQALGQGPEFLTYFNYEAQQDKSGLPNDRFSAERPEGSISTLTIQRTEQRDSAMYRCASSSTGTVTEAFFGQGTRLTVV.

This clone was counted between two and nine times. DNA for the CDR3: TGTGCCAGCAGCTTAAAGGGCGGGGGGGCTTGGTCACCCCTCCACTTT. It translates to CASSLKGGGAWSPLHF. The V gene is TRBV5-6, the J gene TRBJ1-6; tentatively, D is TRBD1 (6 bases). Germline CDR1 and CDR2: SGHDT and YYEEEE. The CDR3 is 16 amino acids. Deletions cut 2 bases from V and 10 bases from J, with 19 bases between.

A note on this clone: At the DNA level, this CDR3 is encoded by other sequences in the same sample as well. The V gene is TRBV5-1, the J gene TRBJ2-1; D remains ambiguous. The V end was cut by 0 bases, the J end by 3 bases, with 7 bases between. CDR3 length equals 14 residues. Germline V gene lookup returns CDR1 SGHRS and CDR2 YFSETQ. In DNA, the CDR3 is TGCGCCAGCAGCTTGGGGAGTGTCTACAATGAGCAGTTCTTC. This encodes CASSLGSVYNEQFF.

This clone was observed a handful of times. The CDR3 DNA is TGTGCCAGCAGCCAAGTTAGCGGGGCTGGGGCCAACGTCCTGACTTTC. Its translation: CASSQVSGAGANVLTF. The genes are TRBV4-2 and TRBJ2-6; 8 nucleotides align to TRBD2. CDR3 length: 16 residues. The germline V gene has CDR1 LGHNA and CDR2 YNFKEQ. Trimming removed 1 base from V and 2 bases from J; junction bases left unmatched: 1.

V is TRBV9 and J is TRBJ2-3, with 11 positions matching TRBD2. With V trimmed by 4 bases and J by 0 bases, 16 bases remained unmatched. CDR3 length: 20 amino acids. Germline CDR1 is SGDLS and CDR2 is YYNGEE. The CDR3 DNA reads as TGTGCCAGCAGCATAGGACCGGGACTAGCGGAAACCCATAGCACAGATACGCAGTATTTT. Translating gives CASSIGPGLAETHSTDTQYF. The whole variable domain, remainder taken from reference TRBV9 and TRBJ2-3, is DSGVTQTPKHLITATGQRVTLRCSPRSGDLSVYWYQQSLDQGLQFLIQYYNGEERAKGNILERFSAQQFPDLHSELNLSSLELGDSALYFCASSIGPGLAETHSTDTQYFGPGTRLTVL.

The V call is TRBV5-1, the J call TRBJ2-2; the D gene is possibly TRBD1 (6 bases). There are 16 residues in the CDR3. The germline V and J ends were trimmed by 1 base and 1 base, with 11 bases remaining between them. Per the germline V gene, CDR1 is SGHRS and CDR2 is YFSETQ. The CDR3 region is CASSLLVTGNTGELFF. CDR3 DNA sequence: TGCGCCAGCAGCTTGCTCGTGACAGGGAACACCGGGGAGCTGTTTTTT.

For the CDR3, the DNA is TGTGCCAGCTCCAGACAGAACACTGAAGCTTTCTTT. It encodes CASSRQNTEAFF. This sequence joins TRBV25-1 and TRBJ1-1, with D uncertain. Trimming stripped 8 bases from V and 1 base from J, with 8 bases between. The CDR3 runs 12 residues. Germline lookup yields CDR1 MGHDK and CDR2 SYGVNS.

The chain combines TRBV20-1 with TRBJ2-7; 7 nucleotides line up with TRBD1. The CDR3 has 13 amino acids. CDR1 and CDR2 (germline): DFQATT, SNEGSKA (reference sequence). V shed 3 bases, J shed 3 bases, and the junction held 5 bases outside the gene matches. DNA of the CDR3: TGCAGTGCTAGTAGGGACAGTGACTACGAGCAGTACTTC. Translation: CSASRDSDYEQYF.

The chain couples TRBV5-1 to TRBJ2-7; the match to TRBD2 covers 7 bases. Germline assignment: CDR1 SGHRS and CDR2 YFSETQ. The CDR3 sequence is 12 residues long. V shed 4 bases, J shed 5 bases, and the junction held 3 bases outside the gene matches. The CDR3 DNA sequence: TGCGCCAGCAGCCTGGGGAGGGACGAGCAGTACTTC. Translated, it gives CASSLGRDEQYF.

This chain links TRBV5-1 with TRBJ2-1, with D tentatively TRBD2 (5 bases). V was clipped by 0 bases and J by 8 bases, with 12 bases between them. Germline CDR1 reads SGHRS; CDR2 reads YFSETQ. This CDR3 has 14 residues. The CDR3 protein is CASSLGAGYDEQFF. In DNA, the CDR3 is TGCGCCAGCAGCTTGGGGGCGGGTTACGATGAGCAGTTCTTC.

This clone has more than one count but fewer than ten. The chain joins TRBV2 to TRBJ1-1, with no clear D. Trimming pared 6 bases from V and 1 base from J, leaving 15 bases between. Germline loops: CDR1 SNHLY, CDR2 FYNNEI. The CDR3 is 15 residues long. The DNA of the CDR3 is TGTGCCAGCAGAGGATCCCTTCGGGGGAACACTGAAGCTTTCTTT. Its protein product is CASRGSLRGNTEAFF.

The chain recombines TRBV5-8 with TRBJ1-4; perhaps TRBD1 as D (5 bases). Trimming stripped 4 bases from V and 7 bases from J, with 17 bases between. Germline CDR1 reads SGHTS; CDR2 reads YDEGEE. This CDR3 spans 15 amino acids. The CDR3 loop is CASSLGGELSEKLFF. CDR3 nucleotides: TGTGCCAGCAGCCTCGGGGGGGAGCTCAGTGAAAAACTGTTTTTT.